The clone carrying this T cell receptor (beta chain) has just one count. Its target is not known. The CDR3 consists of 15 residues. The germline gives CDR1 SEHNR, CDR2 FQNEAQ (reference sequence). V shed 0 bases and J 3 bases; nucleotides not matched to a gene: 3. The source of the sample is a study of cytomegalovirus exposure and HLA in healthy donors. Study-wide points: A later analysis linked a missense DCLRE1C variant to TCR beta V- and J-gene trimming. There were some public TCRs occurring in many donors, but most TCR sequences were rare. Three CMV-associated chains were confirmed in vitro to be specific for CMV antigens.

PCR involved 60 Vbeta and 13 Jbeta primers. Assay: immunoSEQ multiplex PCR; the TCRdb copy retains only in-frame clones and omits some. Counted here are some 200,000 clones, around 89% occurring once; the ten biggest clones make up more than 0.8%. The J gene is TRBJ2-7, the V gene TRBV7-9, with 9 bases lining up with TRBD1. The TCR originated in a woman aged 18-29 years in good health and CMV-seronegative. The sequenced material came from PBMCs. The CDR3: CASSLAATGGYEQYF. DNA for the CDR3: TGTGCCAGCAGCTTAGCTGCGACAGGGGGCTACGAGCAGTACTTC.